These T cell receptor beta chains were read from a single sample in a study of vaccination effects on CD4 cells after COVID-19. Only in-frame clones appear in the TCRdb table, and some are missing; sequencing was by immunoSEQ multiplex PCR. The table has approximately 82,000 clones, about 70% seen once. The antigens of these receptors remain unknown. The sample in question was CD4+ T cells from PBMCs cultured with HCoV-229E spike peptides, obtained before COVID-19 vaccination. The receptor set was obtained from a human donor who received a COVID-19 vaccine. Both conserved end residues are part of each CDR3. Fields, in order: CDR3 protein, CDR3 DNA, J gene, V gene, clone size, D gene. The D gene is left open where the match is weak. Size values are once, few and many counts, or a class for expanded clones, and some rows have none.

cdr3_aa: CASSFGTGRDTEAFF
cdr3_nt: TGTGCCAGCAGCTTTGGTACGGGTAGGGACACTGAAGCTTTCTTT
j_call: TRBJ1-1
v_call: TRBV5-6
clone_size: .
d_call: .

cdr3_aa: CASSLFFGPGGPGNTIYF
cdr3_nt: TGTGCCAGCAGCTTGTTCTTCGGACCAGGGGGCCCGGGAAACACCATATATTTT
j_call: TRBJ1-3
v_call: TRBV5-6
clone_size: .
d_call: TRBD1

cdr3_aa: CASQAGVFRIETQYF
cdr3_nt: TGTGCCAGCCAAGCGGGGGTTTTTAGAATAGAGACCCAGTACTTC
j_call: TRBJ2-5
v_call: TRBV28
clone_size: .
d_call: TRBD2

cdr3_aa: CASSSYNEQFF
cdr3_nt: TGTGCCAGCAGCAGCTACAATGAGCAGTTCTTC
j_call: TRBJ2-1
v_call: TRBV2
clone_size: .
d_call: .

cdr3_aa: CAISGDREAGYTF
cdr3_nt: TGTGCCATCAGTGGGGACAGGGAAGCTGGCTACACCTTC
j_call: TRBJ1-2
v_call: TRBV10-3
clone_size: .
d_call: TRBD1

cdr3_aa: CASSRSTGGNYNSPLHF
cdr3_nt: TGTGCCAGCAGTAGAAGCACAGGGGGGAACTATAATTCACCCCTCCACTTT
j_call: TRBJ1-6
v_call: TRBV27
clone_size: .
d_call: TRBD1

cdr3_aa: CASIPGGPPDTQYF
cdr3_nt: TGTGCCAGCATCCCGGGGGGTCCCCCAGATACGCAGTATTTT
j_call: TRBJ2-3
v_call: TRBV6-5
clone_size: .
d_call: TRBD2

cdr3_aa: CAEGGALNTEAFF
cdr3_nt: TGTGCCGAGGGGGGGGCTCTGAACACTGAAGCTTTCTTT
j_call: TRBJ1-1
v_call: TRBV2
clone_size: .
d_call: .

cdr3_aa: CASSLARGLGSNEQFF
cdr3_nt: TGTGCCAGCAGCTTGGCCAGGGGTTTAGGTAGCAATGAGCAGTTCTTC
j_call: TRBJ2-1
v_call: TRBV5-4
clone_size: .
d_call: .

cdr3_aa: CASSDRLAGELFF
cdr3_nt: TGTGCCAGCAGTGATAGGTTGGCCGGGGAGCTGTTTTTT
j_call: TRBJ2-2
v_call: TRBV2
clone_size: .
d_call: .

cdr3_aa: CASSVGDSAPRGDTQYF
cdr3_nt: TGTGCCAGCAGCGTAGGAGATTCAGCGCCCCGAGGAGATACGCAGTATTTT
j_call: TRBJ2-3
v_call: TRBV9
clone_size: once
d_call: .